These T cell receptor beta chains were read from a single sample in a study of blood T cell repertoires in COVID-19. The repertoire was sequenced with immunoSEQ multiplex PCR; TCRdb's copy has only in-frame clones and lacks some. The top ten clones hold roughly 3.7% of a sample with hundreds of thousands of clones, 85% of them seen once. What was sequenced was peripheral blood. All receptors come from a young woman with acute or convalescent COVID-19. CDR3s include the opening cysteine and the closing phenylalanine or tryptophan.

J | V | CDR3
TRBJ2-5 | TRBV20-1 | CSASRQIQETQYF
TRBJ1-2 | TRBV2 | CASTQQLTGNYGYTF
TRBJ2-3 | TRBV5-4 | CASSSGGGGPPITDTQYF
TRBJ1-5 | TRBV30 | CAWNSLGSGEPQHF
TRBJ2-1 | TRBV4-1 | CASSPRPYRSDNEQFF
TRBJ1-4 | TRBV27 | CASSRDRMYEKLFF
TRBJ1-5 | TRBV19 | CASRGRQGGQPQHF
TRBJ1-3 | TRBV5-1 | CASSLAGYGNTIYF
TRBJ2-1 | TRBV19 | CASSWPGQGADEQFF
TRBJ2-5 | TRBV19 | CASSMVQGQETQYF
TRBJ1-1 | TRBV4-1 | CASSQDTRNTEAFF
TRBJ1-1 | TRBV4-1 | CASSQQDRGGEAFF
TRBJ1-5 | TRBV19 | CASSIYGGQPQHF
TRBJ1-5 | TRBV2 | CASSADYSQPQHF
TRBJ2-1 | TRBV27 | CASRIYTGDRFNEQFF
TRBJ1-5 | TRBV3-1/TRBV3-2 | CASSHGGGRGNQPQHF
TRBJ1-4 | TRBV9 | CASSAGSGGQGLQLFF
TRBJ2-7 | TRBV5-6 | CASSFDRNTYEQYF
TRBJ1-1 | TRBV5-8 | CASSLRGGTEAFF
TRBJ1-1 | TRBV27 | CASSLSGGGDTEAFF
TRBJ2-5 | TRBV30 | CAWSLRGALGGTQYF
TRBJ2-5 | TRBV6-5 | CASIDTGRRETQYF
TRBJ2-3 | TRBV9 | CASSVGEHHTDTQYF
TRBJ2-3 | TRBV7-3 | CASSSTPYGDTQYF
TRBJ1-1 | TRBV27 | CASSLESGGGLYTEAFF
TRBJ1-2 | TRBV19 | CATPYRGEGNYGYTF
TRBJ1-4 | TRBV6-8 | CANRRQRTTNEKLFF
TRBJ2-3 | TRBV6-5 | CASSYEAASTDTQYF
TRBJ2-1 | TRBV3-1/TRBV3-2 | CASSFGTSGNEQFF
TRBJ1-1 | TRBV28 | CASSNTGGPNTEAFF
TRBJ2-5 | TRBV5-6 | CASSGHRDFQETQYF
TRBJ1-1 | TRBV5-1 | CASSLAIGQGEAFF
TRBJ1-2 | TRBV5-1 | CASTASTEEGYTF
TRBJ1-5 | TRBV28 | CASRTPGKHSNQPQHF
TRBJ1-4 | TRBV28 | CASSLRDGQEKLFF
TRBJ1-3 | TRBV27 | CASPDLIEAAGNTIYF
TRBJ1-1 | TRBV25-1 | CASSYEQGSPEAFF
TRBJ2-7 | TRBV9 | CASSETAGEQYF
TRBJ1-4 | TRBV7-2 | CASSLARTGNEKLFF
TRBJ1-2 | TRBV6-2/TRBV6-3 | CASSQGGGPRYGYTF
TRBJ2-2 | TRBV24-1 | CATSAYEGATNTGELFF
TRBJ1-2 | TRBV7-2 | CASSRAGAYGYTF
TRBJ1-1 | TRBV2 | CATPGQGEGEAFF
TRBJ1-3 | TRBV15 | CATSRDGQVSGNTIYF
TRBJ1-2 | TRBV30 | CAWTLDREDYGYTF
TRBJ1-3 | TRBV27 | CASRVPQGFGSGNTIYF
TRBJ2-2 | TRBV24-1 | CATSGGSGENTGELFF
TRBJ2-2 | TRBV18 | CASSPGTGDTGELFF
TRBJ1-2 | TRBV6-1 | CASSETVYGYTF
TRBJ1-5 | TRBV5-1 | CASRSDRGSNQPQHF
TRBJ1-1 | TRBV5-6 | CASSRPTGGVTEAFF
TRBJ1-1 | TRBV5-1 | CASSLIPGRENTEAFF
TRBJ2-7 | TRBV19 | CASSVTGWSSYEQYF
TRBJ2-7 | TRBV2 | CASKGLAGAAEQYF
TRBJ1-4 | TRBV18 | CASSPRQGVEKLFF
TRBJ1-1 | TRBV7-3 | CASSHWTGVEAFF
TRBJ2-1 | TRBV5-5 | CASSAYRDRGFYNEQFF
TRBJ2-1 | TRBV24-1 | CAPPTSGHNEQFF